This TCR beta chain was sequenced during a study of cytomegalovirus exposure and HLA in healthy donors. PCR amplification relied on 60 Vbeta primers (plus 13 Jbeta primers). Sequenced by immunoSEQ multiplex PCR; TCRdb stores in-frame clones only, minus some. The sample gives 100,000 to 140,000 clones, around three quarters of which show up once; around 7.8% is in the top ten. The sequencing sample was made of PBMCs. This TCR was sampled from a man aged 25 to 40 in good health and CMV-seronegative.

The CDR3 reads CASSSSGTDTQYF. Written as DNA, the CDR3 is TGTGCCAGCAGTTCCAGCGGCACAGATACGCAGTATTTT. V usage is TRBV6-1 and J usage is TRBJ2-3; D is uncertain. Germline-derived CDR1 and CDR2 are MNHNS and SASEGT. The V and J ends lost 5 bases and 1 base respectively, with 7 bases between them. CDR3 length: 13 residues.